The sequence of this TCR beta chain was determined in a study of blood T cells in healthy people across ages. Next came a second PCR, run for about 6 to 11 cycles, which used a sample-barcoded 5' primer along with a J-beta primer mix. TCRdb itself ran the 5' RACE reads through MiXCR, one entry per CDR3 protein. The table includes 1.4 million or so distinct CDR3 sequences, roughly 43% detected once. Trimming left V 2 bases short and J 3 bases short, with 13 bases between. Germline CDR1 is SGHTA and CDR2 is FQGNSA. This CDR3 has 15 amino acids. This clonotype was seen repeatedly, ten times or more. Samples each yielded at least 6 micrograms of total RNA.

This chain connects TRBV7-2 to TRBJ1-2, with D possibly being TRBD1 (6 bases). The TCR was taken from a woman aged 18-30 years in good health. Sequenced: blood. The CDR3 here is CASSLSLGAYYGYTF. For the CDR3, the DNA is TGTGCCAGCAGCTTAAGTTTGGGGGCTTACTATGGCTACACCTTC.